Listed below are T cell receptor beta chains from one sample, sequenced in a study of chronic HIV infection and antiretroviral therapy. TCRdb ran MiXCR on the 5' RACE reads and lists one entry per CDR3 protein. Seen here are 25,000 to 35,000 distinct CDR3 sequences, 7% to 10% observed once, and the top ten hold over 2%. Material: peripheral blood. The source of these receptors is an adult who had HIV and had not received antiretroviral therapy, or was an uninfected healthy control (not recorded which). Each CDR3 is given with its conserved first and last residue.

TRBJ1-2,TRBV2,CASSGPTGIGYGYTF
TRBJ2-3,TRBV10-3,CAISVPEDTDTQYF
TRBJ2-2,TRBV2,CASCEGGGRTGELFF
TRBJ1-4,TRBV6-5,CASSYSRGINEKLFF
TRBJ2-3,TRBV7-9,CASSYGQGDTQYF
TRBJ2-5,TRBV4-2,CASSQGGGPDQETQYF
TRBJ1-1,TRBV12-5,CASGKTGGTEAFF
TRBJ2-5,TRBV27,CASSLFGLAVQETQYF
TRBJ2-1,TRBV12-5,CASGEDTSSSYNEQFF
TRBJ1-2,TRBV10-3,CAINSQGESGYTF
TRBJ2-5,TRBV20-1,CSARRGQETQYF
TRBJ2-7,TRBV10-3,CAISDGSGSYEQYF
TRBJ2-1,TRBV3-1,CASSQGGGGAQSYNEQFF
TRBJ2-7,TRBV3-1,CASSQASSDQAAYEQYF
TRBJ2-6,TRBV4-3,CASSQDGTHSGANVLTF
TRBJ1-3,TRBV29-1,CSVRDSSGNTIYF
TRBJ2-1,TRBV12-3/TRBV12-4,CATDWIADNEQFF
TRBJ1-5,TRBV6-6,CASSYLNQPQHF
TRBJ2-7,TRBV7-2,CASSLAAVYEQYF
TRBJ1-1,TRBV11-2,CASSLVGGRYTEAFF
TRBJ2-4,TRBV28,CASSLRVGPKNIQYF
TRBJ2-7,TRBV13,CASSGTLAGFYEQYF
TRBJ2-2,TRBV4-2,CASSQAGTPAGNTGELFF
TRBJ2-1,TRBV29-1,CSGYGGGKFNEQFF
TRBJ1-1,TRBV20-1,CSARDLRGKDTEAFF
TRBJ2-3,TRBV6-5,CASSYSRAGVYTQYF
TRBJ1-6,TRBV7-2,CASSLGSGGGSPLHF
TRBJ2-2,TRBV12-3/TRBV12-4,CASHSGTGELFF
TRBJ2-1,TRBV27,CASSKGGTSGDNEQFF
TRBJ2-3,TRBV6-4,CASRASGPSTDTQYF
TRBJ1-5,TRBV23-1,CASSHIARDGCNQPQHF
TRBJ2-2,TRBV20-1,CSAGRGKNTGELFF
TRBJ1-5,TRBV28,CASSIRDRTNQPQHF